This TCR beta chain was sequenced for a study of control samples from healthy donors and cancer patients (dated by TCRdb to 2018 to 2021). Receptor amplification or capture employed the immunoSEQ multiplex PCR assay. TCRdb provides this immuneACCESS table in a form limited to in-frame rearrangements. Some clones are lacking; in checked studies, under half of them reflect an unresolved V gene, and why the rest are absent is not known. The sample table contains 190,000 or so clones; only one count was recorded for over 85% of them. The top ten hold over 1.3% of the sample. The CDR3 starts with the cysteine, ends with the phenylalanine, and has 13 residues. The read is trimmed to its CDR3 DNA, 39 bases read in frame from base 1. According to the germline V gene, CDR1 reads SQVTM and CDR2 reads ANQGSEA. V is cut back by 5 bases and J by 5 bases, with 7 bases in the junction unmatched. As for this clone: The antigen it recognizes is unknown. The sample holds no much larger clone one base away, and base qualities are not on file.

Source material: blood. The chain is assembled from TRBV29-1 and TRBJ2-7, and 9 junction bases match TRBD1. This TCR derives from a man between 18 and 35 years old in good health. The nucleotide sequence reads TGCAGCGTTTCCCCGGGACAGGGCAACGAGCAGTACTTC. This yields the protein CSVSPGQGNEQYF.